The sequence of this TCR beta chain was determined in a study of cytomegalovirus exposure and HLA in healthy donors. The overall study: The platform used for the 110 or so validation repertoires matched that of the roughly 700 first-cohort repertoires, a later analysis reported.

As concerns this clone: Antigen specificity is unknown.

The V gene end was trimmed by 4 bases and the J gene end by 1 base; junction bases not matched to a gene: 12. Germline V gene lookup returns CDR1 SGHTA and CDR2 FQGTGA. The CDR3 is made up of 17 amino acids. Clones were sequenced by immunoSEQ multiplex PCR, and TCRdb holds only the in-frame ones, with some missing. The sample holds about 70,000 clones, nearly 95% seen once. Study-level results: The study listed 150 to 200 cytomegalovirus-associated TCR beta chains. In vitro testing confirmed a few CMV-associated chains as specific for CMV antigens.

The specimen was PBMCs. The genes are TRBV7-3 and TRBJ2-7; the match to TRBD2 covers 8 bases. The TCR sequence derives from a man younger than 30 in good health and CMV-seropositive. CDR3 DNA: TGTGCCAGCAGCTCCGACTCCGGCGCTAGCGGGTCCTACGAGCAGTACTTC. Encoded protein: CASSSDSGASGSYEQYF.